The rows below give T cell receptor beta chains drawn from one sample of a study of cytomegalovirus exposure and HLA in healthy donors. Assay used: immunoSEQ multiplex PCR; TCRdb lists only in-frame clones, some missing. The sample lists 200,000 to 250,000 clones, over 70% seen once, with 2.7% in the top ten. Sequenced sample: PBMCs. These receptors all come from a woman in her fifties or sixties in good health and CMV-seropositive. Each CDR3 is given with its conserved first and last residue. D genes are given only for firm matches. Expanded clones get a size class; other rows say once, few or many, or leave the size out.

clone_size d_call j_call v_call cdr3_aa cdr3_nt
. . TRBJ2-7 TRBV10-3 CAIAGMETYEQYF TGTGCCATCGCGGGAATGGAGACCTACGAGCAGTACTTC
. TRBD2 TRBJ2-1 TRBV7-2 CASSLDRTSTYNEQFF TGTGCCAGCAGCTTAGACCGGACTAGCACCTACAATGAGCAGTTCTTC
. . TRBJ1-5 TRBV5-8 CASSLGREGNQPQHF TGTGCCAGCAGCTTGGGGCGGGAGGGAAATCAGCCCCAGCATTTT
. . TRBJ1-2 TRBV18 CASSGDKRDGYTF TGTGCCAGCTCAGGAGACAAGCGGGATGGCTACACCTTC
few . TRBJ2-7 TRBV6-1 CASSEHLEQYF TGTGCCAGCAGTGAGCATCTAGAGCAGTACTTC
few . TRBJ2-1 TRBV7-3 CASSSNLGGASSYNEQFF TGTGCCAGCAGCTCCAATCTAGGGGGGGCGAGCTCCTACAATGAGCAGTTCTTC
few TRBD1 TRBJ1-2 TRBV10-3 CAITKGQGATGYGYTF TGTGCCATCACAAAAGGGCAGGGGGCGACTGGCTATGGCTACACCTTC
few . TRBJ1-1 TRBV4-1 CASKPGIMNTEAFF TGCGCCAGCAAGCCAGGGATCATGAACACTGAAGCTTTCTTT
once . TRBJ1-2 TRBV5-1 CASSLVSGNYGYTF TGCGCCAGCAGCTTGGTTTCAGGGAACTATGGCTACACCTTC
. . TRBJ2-1 TRBV5-1 CASSLYRLGENEQFF TGCGCCAGCAGCTTGTATAGGCTTGGGGAGAATGAGCAGTTCTTC